The clone carrying this TCR beta chain has ten or more counts. These data belong to a study of Graves' ophthalmopathy and Graves' hyperthyroidism. Per germline, CDR1 DFQATT and CDR2 SNEGSKA (reference sequence). The CDR3 is 15 residues long. V was cut by 5 bases and J by 0 bases, with 14 bases left in between. RNA transcripts were the source from which TCR beta CDR3 regions were amplified. First-round RT-PCR employed HTBI primers, with a second-round multiplex PCR after it. TCRdb re-analysed the multiplex PCR reads in MiXCR, keeping a single row per CDR3 protein. Seen here are 350,000 to 400,000 distinct CDR3 sequences, approximately 20% observed once, and the top ten hold 1.6%.

The TCR originated in a young woman with Graves' ophthalmopathy. The V and J genes are TRBV20-1 and TRBJ2-4, with D possibly being TRBD1 or TRBD2 (6 bases each). The sequencing sample was made of peripheral blood. CDR3 nucleotide sequence: TGCAGTGCTGGCGAGGGGGGTCAAGCCAAAAACATTCAGTACTTC. Its protein product is CSAGEGGQAKNIQYF.